These T cell receptor beta chains were read from a single sample in a study of OX40 agonist ivuxolimab in advanced cancers. Data came from immunoSEQ multiplex PCR; TCRdb stores just in-frame clones and leaves some out. Seen here are some 60,000 clones, 84% observed once, and the top ten hold around 25%. Material: CD4+ or CD8+ T cells sorted from blood, obtained in a trial of the OX40 agonist ivuxolimab. These receptors were collected from an adult with an advanced solid tumor such as melanoma, head and neck, liver or kidney cancer. The CDR3 runs from the conserved cysteine through the conserved F or W. The D gene is left open where the match is weak. Rows give clone size only sometimes, using once, few, many, or a class for an expanded clone.

CDR3nt: TGTGCCAGCAGTGAAAATTACAGGTTTTCCTACGAGCAGTACTTC
CDR3aa: CASSENYRFSYEQYF
d_gene: -
j_gene: TRBJ2-7
abundance: -
v_gene: TRBV6-1

CDR3nt: TGTGCCAGCAGTGTAACAGCCCGCACGCATCAGCCCCAGCATTTT
CDR3aa: CASSVTARTHQPQHF
d_gene: -
j_gene: TRBJ1-5
abundance: -
v_gene: TRBV6-1

CDR3nt: TGTGCCAGCAGTTTATCCCCCCGTCGAGGATCTGGGGCCAACGTCCTGACTTTC
CDR3aa: CASSLSPRRGSGANVLTF
d_gene: -
j_gene: TRBJ2-6
abundance: -
v_gene: TRBV27

CDR3nt: TGCGCCAGCACCCCCCGGGAGGCGGCGGGCACAGATACGCAGTATTTT
CDR3aa: CASTPREAAGTDTQYF
d_gene: TRBD2
j_gene: TRBJ2-3
abundance: -
v_gene: TRBV5-1

CDR3nt: TGTGCCAGCAGCTTAAAGGATACGCAGTATTTT
CDR3aa: CASSLKDTQYF
d_gene: -
j_gene: TRBJ2-3
abundance: -
v_gene: TRBV7-2

CDR3nt: TGTGCCAGCAGCGTAGTCCCAGGGGGAGGGGACTATGGCTACACCTTC
CDR3aa: CASSVVPGGGDYGYTF
d_gene: TRBD1
j_gene: TRBJ1-2
abundance: -
v_gene: TRBV9

CDR3nt: TGTGCCAGCAGCCCCTCGGGGCCCACTAATGAAAAACTGTTTTTT
CDR3aa: CASSPSGPTNEKLFF
d_gene: -
j_gene: TRBJ1-4
abundance: -
v_gene: TRBV25-1

CDR3nt: TGTGCCAGTAGTCCAGGGGGTTGGAAGTATGGCTACACCTTC
CDR3aa: CASSPGGWKYGYTF
d_gene: TRBD1
j_gene: TRBJ1-2
abundance: -
v_gene: TRBV19

CDR3nt: TGTGCCAGCAGCCCTAGCGGGGGGTACGAGCAGTACTTC
CDR3aa: CASSPSGGYEQYF
d_gene: TRBD2
j_gene: TRBJ2-7
abundance: few
v_gene: TRBV7-9

CDR3nt: TGTGCCAGCAGCTCCCCCAGGGGGTCGGGCACTGAAGCTTTCTTT
CDR3aa: CASSSPRGSGTEAFF
d_gene: TRBD1
j_gene: TRBJ1-1
abundance: -
v_gene: TRBV11-2

CDR3nt: TGTGCCACACTGAGAGTAGCGGGTAGCTCCTACAATGAGCAGTTCTTC
CDR3aa: CATLRVAGSSYNEQFF
d_gene: TRBD2
j_gene: TRBJ2-1
abundance: -
v_gene: TRBV19

CDR3nt: TGTGCCAGCAGCCCGGCAGCCGGCACCGGGGAGCTGTTTTTT
CDR3aa: CASSPAAGTGELFF
d_gene: -
j_gene: TRBJ2-2
abundance: -
v_gene: TRBV9

CDR3nt: TGTGCCAGCAGCCCGGACAGTTACAATGAGCAGTTCTTC
CDR3aa: CASSPDSYNEQFF
d_gene: -
j_gene: TRBJ2-1
abundance: few
v_gene: TRBV11-2

CDR3nt: TGTGCCAGCAGCTTGGATCCTAGCGCCTCGGAACAGTACTTC
CDR3aa: CASSLDPSASEQYF
d_gene: -
j_gene: TRBJ2-7
abundance: few
v_gene: TRBV5-6

CDR3nt: TGTGCCAGCAGGCCGGGGGCGGGGAATCAGCCCCAGCATTTT
CDR3aa: CASRPGAGNQPQHF
d_gene: -
j_gene: TRBJ1-5
abundance: -
v_gene: TRBV6-5

CDR3nt: TGTGCCAGCAGTTTAAACGGCCGGGGAAGGAACACTGAAGCTTTCTTT
CDR3aa: CASSLNGRGRNTEAFF
d_gene: -
j_gene: TRBJ1-1
abundance: once
v_gene: TRBV28

CDR3nt: TGTGCCATCAGCCTGACTGGGGGTTCCTACGAGCAGTACTTC
CDR3aa: CAISLTGGSYEQYF
d_gene: -
j_gene: TRBJ2-7
abundance: -
v_gene: TRBV10-3

CDR3nt: TGTGCCAGCAGCTTGGGCCTCTCCACAGATACGCAGTATTTT
CDR3aa: CASSLGLSTDTQYF
d_gene: -
j_gene: TRBJ2-3
abundance: -
v_gene: TRBV5-4

CDR3nt: TGTGCCAGTAGTCCAAGTTGGGGAGAGGTCTATGGCTACACCTTC
CDR3aa: CASSPSWGEVYGYTF
d_gene: -
j_gene: TRBJ1-2
abundance: -
v_gene: TRBV19

CDR3nt: TGTGCCAGCAGCTTAGCCGGGCCTAGCACAGATACGCAGTATTTT
CDR3aa: CASSLAGPSTDTQYF
d_gene: -
j_gene: TRBJ2-3
abundance: -
v_gene: TRBV11-2

CDR3nt: TGCGCCAGCAGCCAAGATTTAGCGGGGGACGACTTCGATGAGCAGTTCTTC
CDR3aa: CASSQDLAGDDFDEQFF
d_gene: TRBD2
j_gene: TRBJ2-1
abundance: -
v_gene: TRBV4-3

CDR3nt: TGTGCCAGCAGACCCGGGGGCCTAGCGGGGGGGAGCACAGATACGCAGTATTTT
CDR3aa: CASRPGGLAGGSTDTQYF
d_gene: TRBD2
j_gene: TRBJ2-3
abundance: -
v_gene: TRBV5-4

CDR3nt: TGTGCCAGCAGCCCCCGGGACAGAACCATGAACACTGAAGCTTTCTTT
CDR3aa: CASSPRDRTMNTEAFF
d_gene: TRBD1
j_gene: TRBJ1-1
abundance: -
v_gene: TRBV9

CDR3nt: TGCGCCAGCAGCTTCACAGGTCATACGCCCCAGCATTTT
CDR3aa: CASSFTGHTPQHF
d_gene: -
j_gene: TRBJ1-5
abundance: few
v_gene: TRBV5-1

CDR3nt: TGCGCCAGCAGCTTTAATAACGGGAATGGCTACACCTTC
CDR3aa: CASSFNNGNGYTF
d_gene: -
j_gene: TRBJ1-2
abundance: -
v_gene: TRBV5-1

CDR3nt: TGCAGCGGTTCCCGGGACACATACAATGAGCAGTTCTTC
CDR3aa: CSGSRDTYNEQFF
d_gene: -
j_gene: TRBJ2-1
abundance: -
v_gene: TRBV29-1

CDR3nt: TGCGCCAGCAGCCAAGAAGGGACTAAAGAAGAGACCCAGTACTTC
CDR3aa: CASSQEGTKEETQYF
d_gene: TRBD2
j_gene: TRBJ2-5
abundance: -
v_gene: TRBV4-3

CDR3nt: TGTGCCAGCAGCTTAGAGGGTCTAGCCGGCGAGACCCAGTACTTC
CDR3aa: CASSLEGLAGETQYF
d_gene: -
j_gene: TRBJ2-5
abundance: -
v_gene: TRBV11-2

CDR3nt: TGTGCCAGCACCCGGGGGGGGAGGCAAGAGACCCAGTACTTC
CDR3aa: CASTRGGRQETQYF
d_gene: TRBD2
j_gene: TRBJ2-5
abundance: once
v_gene: TRBV5-4

CDR3nt: TGTGCCAGCAGAGGCCTGGGGGCCAGGCCATACGAGCAGTACTTC
CDR3aa: CASRGLGARPYEQYF
d_gene: -
j_gene: TRBJ2-7
abundance: once
v_gene: TRBV6-5

CDR3nt: TGCGCCAGCAGCCGCCCCGGGACAGGGTTCGGGAGCTCTGGAAACACCATATATTTT
CDR3aa: CASSRPGTGFGSSGNTIYF
d_gene: TRBD1
j_gene: TRBJ1-3
abundance: -
v_gene: TRBV4-1

CDR3nt: TGTGCCAGCAGCTTAAGGTCCGGGGGGGGAAGTCAGCCCCAGCATTTT
CDR3aa: CASSLRSGGGSQPQHF
d_gene: -
j_gene: TRBJ1-5
abundance: -
v_gene: TRBV7-2

CDR3nt: TGTGCCAGCAGAACTCAGGGGGAACTCTACAATGAGCAGTTCTTC
CDR3aa: CASRTQGELYNEQFF
d_gene: TRBD1
j_gene: TRBJ2-1
abundance: -
v_gene: TRBV5-4

CDR3nt: TGTGCCACTAAGGTCGGGGTCCATAACACTGAAGCTTTCTTT
CDR3aa: CATKVGVHNTEAFF
d_gene: -
j_gene: TRBJ1-1
abundance: -
v_gene: TRBV27

CDR3nt: TGCGCCAGCAGCCTCGGACAGGGTGGTGGGCAACGAGAGACCCAGTACTTC
CDR3aa: CASSLGQGGGQRETQYF
d_gene: TRBD1
j_gene: TRBJ2-5
abundance: -
v_gene: TRBV5-1

CDR3nt: TGTGCCAGCAGCGAAAGGGGGCTAGCGGGAGCTAACATTCAGTACTTC
CDR3aa: CASSERGLAGANIQYF
d_gene: TRBD2
j_gene: TRBJ2-4
abundance: -
v_gene: TRBV11-2

CDR3nt: TGTGCCAGCAGCCAATGGACTAGCGGGGCTCCCTACAATGAGCAGTTCTTC
CDR3aa: CASSQWTSGAPYNEQFF
d_gene: TRBD2
j_gene: TRBJ2-1
abundance: -
v_gene: TRBV14

CDR3nt: TGCGCCAGCAGCTTGACCGACGGAGATGAAAAACTGTTTTTT
CDR3aa: CASSLTDGDEKLFF
d_gene: -
j_gene: TRBJ1-4
abundance: -
v_gene: TRBV5-1

CDR3nt: TGTGCCAGCAGCGTAGCTGGGGGATGGACTGAAGCTTTCTTT
CDR3aa: CASSVAGGWTEAFF
d_gene: -
j_gene: TRBJ1-1
abundance: -
v_gene: TRBV9

CDR3nt: TGTGCCAGCAGCTTCTTGACAGGGGTCTCTGGAAACACCATATATTTT
CDR3aa: CASSFLTGVSGNTIYF
d_gene: TRBD1
j_gene: TRBJ1-3
abundance: -
v_gene: TRBV5-5

CDR3nt: TGCGCCAGCAAAGCAGGGGGCGCGAGCAATCAGCCCCAGCATTTT
CDR3aa: CASKAGGASNQPQHF
d_gene: TRBD1
j_gene: TRBJ1-5
abundance: -
v_gene: TRBV10-2

CDR3nt: TGTGCCAGCAGCCTGGAACGGAGCACTGAAGCTTTCTTT
CDR3aa: CASSLERSTEAFF
d_gene: -
j_gene: TRBJ1-1
abundance: -
v_gene: TRBV7-8

CDR3nt: TGTGCCAGTAGTGCTGCCTCAGGAGGCAATCAGCCCCAGCATTTT
CDR3aa: CASSAASGGNQPQHF
d_gene: -
j_gene: TRBJ1-5
abundance: -
v_gene: TRBV19

CDR3nt: TGTGCCAGCTCACCGGCCAGGGAAGTGGACTACACCTTC
CDR3aa: CASSPAREVDYTF
d_gene: -
j_gene: TRBJ1-2
abundance: -
v_gene: TRBV18

CDR3nt: TGTGCCAGCAGCTTCGGGGGCCTAGATACGCAGTATTTT
CDR3aa: CASSFGGLDTQYF
d_gene: -
j_gene: TRBJ2-3
abundance: -
v_gene: TRBV7-6

CDR3nt: TGTGCCTGGAGTGTACAACGGACAGCTTATTATAATTCACCCCTCCACTTT
CDR3aa: CAWSVQRTAYYNSPLHF
d_gene: -
j_gene: TRBJ1-6
abundance: -
v_gene: TRBV30

CDR3nt: TGTGCCAGCAGTGAAGCGCTTCTCTTAGAGGGGAACAATGAGCAGTTCTTC
CDR3aa: CASSEALLLEGNNEQFF
d_gene: -
j_gene: TRBJ2-1
abundance: -
v_gene: TRBV2

CDR3nt: TGCGCCAGCACCCTACAGGGGGCTGGGGCCAACGTCCTGACTTTC
CDR3aa: CASTLQGAGANVLTF
d_gene: TRBD1
j_gene: TRBJ2-6
abundance: -
v_gene: TRBV5-1

CDR3nt: TGTGCCAGCAGCCTCAGGATGGGGGATCAGCCCCAGCATTTT
CDR3aa: CASSLRMGDQPQHF
d_gene: -
j_gene: TRBJ1-5
abundance: once
v_gene: TRBV7-2

CDR3nt: TGTGCCAGCAGCTTAAGATCTGGCGGGAGCTCCTACGAGCAGTACTTC
CDR3aa: CASSLRSGGSSYEQYF
d_gene: TRBD2
j_gene: TRBJ2-7
abundance: -
v_gene: TRBV7-2

CDR3nt: TGTGCCAGCAGTTTATCGCCCCCACTAGCGGCTTACTCCTACGAGCAGTACTTC
CDR3aa: CASSLSPPLAAYSYEQYF
d_gene: TRBD2
j_gene: TRBJ2-7
abundance: -
v_gene: TRBV27

CDR3nt: TGTGCCAGCAGCGTAACGGGGGACAGGGCGAACGAGCAGTACTTC
CDR3aa: CASSVTGDRANEQYF
d_gene: TRBD1
j_gene: TRBJ2-7
abundance: -
v_gene: TRBV9

CDR3nt: TGTGCCAGCAGCTTAGGGGCACGGAACACTGAAGCTTTCTTT
CDR3aa: CASSLGARNTEAFF
d_gene: -
j_gene: TRBJ1-1
abundance: -
v_gene: TRBV11-2

CDR3nt: TGTGCCAGCAGTTACGAGCAGTACTTC
CDR3aa: CASSYEQYF
d_gene: -
j_gene: TRBJ2-7
abundance: -
v_gene: TRBV6-5